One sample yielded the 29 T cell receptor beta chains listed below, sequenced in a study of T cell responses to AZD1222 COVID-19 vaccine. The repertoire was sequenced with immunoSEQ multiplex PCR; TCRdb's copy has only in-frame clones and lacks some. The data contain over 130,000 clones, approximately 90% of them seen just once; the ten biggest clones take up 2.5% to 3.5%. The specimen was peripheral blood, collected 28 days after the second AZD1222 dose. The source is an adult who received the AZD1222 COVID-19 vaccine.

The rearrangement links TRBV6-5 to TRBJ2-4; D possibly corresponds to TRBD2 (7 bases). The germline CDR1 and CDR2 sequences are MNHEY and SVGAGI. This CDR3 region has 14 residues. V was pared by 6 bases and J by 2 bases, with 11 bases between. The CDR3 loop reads CASSRGGSKNIQYF. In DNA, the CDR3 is TGTGCCAGCAGCAGGGGAGGGTCCAAAAACATTCAGTACTTC.

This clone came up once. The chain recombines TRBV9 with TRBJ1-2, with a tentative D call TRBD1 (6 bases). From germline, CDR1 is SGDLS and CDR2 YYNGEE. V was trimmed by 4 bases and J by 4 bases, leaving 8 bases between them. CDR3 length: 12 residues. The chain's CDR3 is CASSPGAYGYTF. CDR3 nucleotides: TGTGCCAGCAGCCCGGGGGCCTATGGCTACACCTTC.

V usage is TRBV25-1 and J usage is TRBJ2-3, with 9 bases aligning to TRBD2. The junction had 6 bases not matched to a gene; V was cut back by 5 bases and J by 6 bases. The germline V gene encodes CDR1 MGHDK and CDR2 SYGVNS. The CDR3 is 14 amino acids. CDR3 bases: TGTGCCAGCAGTCTGGCGGGAGGGCCCGATACGCAGTATTTT. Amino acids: CASSLAGGPDTQYF.

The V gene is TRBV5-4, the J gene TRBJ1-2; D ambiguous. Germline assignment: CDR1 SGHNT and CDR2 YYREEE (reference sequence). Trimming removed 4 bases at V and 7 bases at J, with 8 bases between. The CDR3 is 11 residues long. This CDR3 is CASSRGTGYTF. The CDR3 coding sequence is TGTGCCAGCAGCCGAGGCACTGGCTACACCTTC.

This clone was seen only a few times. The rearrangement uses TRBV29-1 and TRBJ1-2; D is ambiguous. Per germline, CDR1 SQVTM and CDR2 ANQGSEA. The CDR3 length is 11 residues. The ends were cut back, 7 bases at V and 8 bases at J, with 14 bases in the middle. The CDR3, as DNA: TGCAGCGCCACCCGAGGCGGCGGCTACACCTTC. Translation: CSATRGGGYTF.

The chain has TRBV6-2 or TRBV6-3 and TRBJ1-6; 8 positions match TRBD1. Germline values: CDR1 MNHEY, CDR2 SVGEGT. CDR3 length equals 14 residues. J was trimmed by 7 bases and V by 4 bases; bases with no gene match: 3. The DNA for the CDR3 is TGTGCCAGCAGTTGGACAGGGATCAATTCACCCCTCCACTTT. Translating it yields CASSWTGINSPLHF.

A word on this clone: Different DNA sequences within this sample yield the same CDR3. CDR3 nucleotides: TGTGCCAGTCGGGACAGGGGAAGGACTGAAGCTTTCTTT. This encodes CASRDRGRTEAFF. The gene calls are TRBV19 and TRBJ1-1; 10 bases are a match to TRBD1. Germline trimming cut 8 bases from V and 5 bases from J; bases unmatched to any gene: 5. CDR3 length: 13 amino acids. Germline lookup yields CDR1 LNHDA and CDR2 SQIVND (reference sequence). Full variable domain (remainder filled in from reference TRBV19 and TRBJ1-1): DGGITQSPKYLFRKEGQNVTLSCEQNLNHDAMYWYRQDPGQGLRLIYYSQIVNDFQKGDIAEGYSVSREKKESFPLTVTSAQKNPTAFYLCASRDRGRTEAFFGQGTRLTVV.

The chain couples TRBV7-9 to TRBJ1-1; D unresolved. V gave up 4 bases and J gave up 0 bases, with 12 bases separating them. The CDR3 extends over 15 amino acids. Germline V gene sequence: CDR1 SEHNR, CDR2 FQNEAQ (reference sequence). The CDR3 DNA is TGTGCCAGCAGCTCCCAACCCTCTATGAACACTGAAGCTTTCTTT. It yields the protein CASSSQPSMNTEAFF.

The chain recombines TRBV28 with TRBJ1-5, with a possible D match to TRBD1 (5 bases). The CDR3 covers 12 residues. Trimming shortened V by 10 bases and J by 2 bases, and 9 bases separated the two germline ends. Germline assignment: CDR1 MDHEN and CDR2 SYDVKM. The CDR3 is CATGTGNQPQHF. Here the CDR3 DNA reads TGTGCCACCGGGACGGGCAATCAGCCCCAGCATTTT.

CDR3 DNA sequence: TGCGCCAGCAGCCAGAGTAGCGGGGGGTCTACCTACGAGCAGTACTTC. It encodes CASSQSSGGSTYEQYF. The V gene is TRBV4-1, the J gene TRBJ2-7; 10 bases align to TRBD2. The V gene end was trimmed by 3 bases and the J gene end by 2 bases; junction bases not matched to a gene: 7. Germline assignment: CDR1 MGHRA and CDR2 YSYEKL. This CDR3 is built from 16 residues.

The CDR3 loop is CATSDPSTTREQYF. Here the CDR3 DNA reads TGTGCCACCAGTGACCCCTCCACTACCCGCGAGCAGTACTTC. The chain employs TRBV24-1 and TRBJ2-7, with D unresolved. V shed 4 bases and J shed 6 bases, with 15 bases lying between them. Germline loops: CDR1 KGHDR, CDR2 SFDVKD. This CDR3 region has 14 residues.

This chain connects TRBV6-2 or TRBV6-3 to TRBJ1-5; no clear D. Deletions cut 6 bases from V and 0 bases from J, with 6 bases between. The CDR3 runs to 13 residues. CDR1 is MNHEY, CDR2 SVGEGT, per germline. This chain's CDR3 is CASSQNSNQPQHF. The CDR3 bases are TGTGCCAGCAGCCAAAATAGCAATCAGCCCCAGCATTTT.

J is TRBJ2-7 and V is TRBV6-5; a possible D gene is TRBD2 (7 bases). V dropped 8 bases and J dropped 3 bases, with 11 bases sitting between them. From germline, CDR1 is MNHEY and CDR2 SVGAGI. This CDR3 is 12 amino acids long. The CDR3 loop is CASRGASYEQYF. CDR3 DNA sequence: TGTGCCAGCCGGGGGGCTAGCTACGAGCAGTACTTC.

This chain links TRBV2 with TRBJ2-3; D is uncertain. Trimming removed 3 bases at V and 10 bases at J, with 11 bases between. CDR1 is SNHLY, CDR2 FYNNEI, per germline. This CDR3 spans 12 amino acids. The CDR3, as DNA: TGTGCCAGCAGTGAGTATCGACTGGCGCAGTATTTT. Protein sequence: CASSEYRLAQYF.

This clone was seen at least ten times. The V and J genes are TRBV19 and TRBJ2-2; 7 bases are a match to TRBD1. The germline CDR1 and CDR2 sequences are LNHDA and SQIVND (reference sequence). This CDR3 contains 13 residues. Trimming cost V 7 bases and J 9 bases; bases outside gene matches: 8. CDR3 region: CASNPGQFRELFF. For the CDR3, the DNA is TGTGCCAGTAATCCGGGACAGTTCCGGGAGCTGTTTTTT. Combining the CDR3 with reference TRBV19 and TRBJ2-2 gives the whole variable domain DGGITQSPKYLFRKEGQNVTLSCEQNLNHDAMYWYRQDPGQGLRLIYYSQIVNDFQKGDIAEGYSVSREKKESFPLTVTSAQKNPTAFYLCASNPGQFRELFFGEGSRLTVL.

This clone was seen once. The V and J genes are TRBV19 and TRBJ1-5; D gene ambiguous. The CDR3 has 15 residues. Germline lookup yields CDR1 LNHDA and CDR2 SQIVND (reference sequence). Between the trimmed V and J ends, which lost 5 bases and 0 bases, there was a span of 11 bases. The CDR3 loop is CASSLAGSSNQPQHF. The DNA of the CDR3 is TGTGCCAGTAGTCTCGCGGGAAGTAGCAATCAGCCCCAGCATTTT.

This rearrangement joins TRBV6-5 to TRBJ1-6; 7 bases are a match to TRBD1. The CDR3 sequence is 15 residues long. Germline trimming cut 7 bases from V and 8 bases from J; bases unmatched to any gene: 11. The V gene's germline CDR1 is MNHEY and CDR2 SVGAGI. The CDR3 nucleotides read TGTGCCAGCAAAGGGAGTACAGGGGATCATTCACCCCTCCACTTT. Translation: CASKGSTGDHSPLHF.

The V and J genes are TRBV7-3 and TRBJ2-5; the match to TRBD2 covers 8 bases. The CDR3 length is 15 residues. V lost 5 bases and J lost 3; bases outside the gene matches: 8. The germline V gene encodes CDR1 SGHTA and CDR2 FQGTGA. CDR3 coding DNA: TGTGCCAGCAGCCACTCCGGGAGGGCCGAAGAGACCCAGTACTTC. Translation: CASSHSGRAEETQYF.

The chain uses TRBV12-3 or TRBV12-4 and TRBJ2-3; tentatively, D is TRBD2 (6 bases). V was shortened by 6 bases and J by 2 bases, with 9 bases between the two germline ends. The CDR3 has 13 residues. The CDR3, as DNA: TGTGCCAGCAGCCGGGACTTCACAGATACGCAGTATTTT. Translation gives CASSRDFTDTQYF.

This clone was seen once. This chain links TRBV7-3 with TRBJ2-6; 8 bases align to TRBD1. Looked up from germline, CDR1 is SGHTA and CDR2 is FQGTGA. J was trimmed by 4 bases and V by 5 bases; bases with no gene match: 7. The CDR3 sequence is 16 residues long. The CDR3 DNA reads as TGTGCCAGCAGCCCCCAGACAGGGGACGGGGCCAACGTCCTGACTTTC. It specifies CASSPQTGDGANVLTF. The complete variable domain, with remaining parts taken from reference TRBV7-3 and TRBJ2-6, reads GAGVSQTPSNKVTEKGKYVELRCDPISGHTALYWYRQSLGQGPEFLIYFQGTGAADDSGLPNDRFFAVRPEGSVSTLKIQRTERGDSAVYLCASSPQTGDGANVLTFGAGSRLTVL.

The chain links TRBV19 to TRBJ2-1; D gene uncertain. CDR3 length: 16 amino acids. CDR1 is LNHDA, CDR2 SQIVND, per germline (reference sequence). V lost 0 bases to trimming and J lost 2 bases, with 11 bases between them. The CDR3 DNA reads TGTGCCAGTAGTATAGAGGATAAACCCCCCTACAATGAGCAGTTCTTC. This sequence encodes CASSIEDKPPYNEQFF.

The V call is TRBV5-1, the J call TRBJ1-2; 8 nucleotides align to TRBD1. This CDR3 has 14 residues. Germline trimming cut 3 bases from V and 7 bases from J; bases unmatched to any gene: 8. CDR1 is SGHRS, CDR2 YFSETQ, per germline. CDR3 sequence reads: CASSSTGDSGGYTF. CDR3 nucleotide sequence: TGCGCCAGCAGCTCGACAGGGGACTCGGGTGGCTACACCTTC.

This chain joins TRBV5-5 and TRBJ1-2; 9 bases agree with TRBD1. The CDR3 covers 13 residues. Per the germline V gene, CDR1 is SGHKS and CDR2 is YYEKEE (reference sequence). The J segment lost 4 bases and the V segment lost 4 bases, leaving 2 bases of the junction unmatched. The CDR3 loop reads CASSQGQGYGYTF. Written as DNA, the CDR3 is TGTGCCAGCAGCCAGGGACAGGGCTATGGCTACACCTTC.

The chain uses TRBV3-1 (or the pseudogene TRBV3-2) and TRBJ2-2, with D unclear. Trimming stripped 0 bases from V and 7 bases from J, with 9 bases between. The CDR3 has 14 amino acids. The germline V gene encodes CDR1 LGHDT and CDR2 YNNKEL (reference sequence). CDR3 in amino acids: CASSQENLDGELFF. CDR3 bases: TGTGCCAGCAGCCAAGAAAACTTGGACGGGGAGCTGTTTTTT.

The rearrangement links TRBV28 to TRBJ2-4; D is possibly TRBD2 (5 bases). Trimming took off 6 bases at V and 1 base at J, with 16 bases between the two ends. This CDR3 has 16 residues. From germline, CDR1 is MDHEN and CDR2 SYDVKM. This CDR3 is CASRQGLFGAKNIQYF. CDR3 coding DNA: TGTGCCAGCAGACAAGGACTGTTCGGGGCCAAAAACATTCAGTACTTC.

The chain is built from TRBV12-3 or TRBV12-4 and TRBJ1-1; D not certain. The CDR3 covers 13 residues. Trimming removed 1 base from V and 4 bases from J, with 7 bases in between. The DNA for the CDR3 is TGTGCCAGCAGTTTAGAGTCGTCCACTGAAGCTTTCTTT. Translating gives CASSLESSTEAFF.

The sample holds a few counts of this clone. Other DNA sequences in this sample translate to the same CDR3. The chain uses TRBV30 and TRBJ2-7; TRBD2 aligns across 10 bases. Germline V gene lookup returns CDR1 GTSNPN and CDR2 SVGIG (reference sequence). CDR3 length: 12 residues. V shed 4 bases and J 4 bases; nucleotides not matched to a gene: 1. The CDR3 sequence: CAWTSGGYEQYF. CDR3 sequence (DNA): TGTGCCTGGACTAGCGGGGGTTACGAGCAGTACTTC. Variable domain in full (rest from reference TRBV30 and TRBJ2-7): SQTIHQWPATLVQPVGSPLSLECTVEGTSNPNLYWYRQAAGRGLQLLFYSVGIGQISSEVPQNLSASRPQDRQFILSSKKLLLSDSGFYLCAWTSGGYEQYFGPGTRLTVT.

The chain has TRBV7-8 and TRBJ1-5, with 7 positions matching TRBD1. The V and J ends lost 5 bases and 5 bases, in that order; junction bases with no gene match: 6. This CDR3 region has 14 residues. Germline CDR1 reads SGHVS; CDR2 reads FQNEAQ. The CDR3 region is CASSPDRDDQPQHF. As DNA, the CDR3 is TGTGCCAGCAGCCCTGACAGGGATGATCAGCCCCAGCATTTT. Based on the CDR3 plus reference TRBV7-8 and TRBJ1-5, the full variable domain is GAGVSQSPRYKVAKRGQDVALRCDPISGHVSLFWYQQALGQGPEFLTYFQNEAQLDKSGLPSDRFFAERPEGSVSTLKIQRTQQEDSAVYLCASSPDRDDQPQHFGDGTRLSIL.

The CDR3 reads CASTPEVGQFYGYTF. CDR3 DNA sequence: TGTGCCAGCACGCCCGAAGTCGGACAGTTCTATGGCTACACCTTC. V usage is TRBV2 and J usage is TRBJ1-2, with D maybe TRBD1 (6 bases). Germline V gene sequence: CDR1 SNHLY, CDR2 FYNNEI. CDR3 size: 15 residues. With 7 bases removed from V and 4 bases from J, the gap between germline ends came to 19 bases.